Presented here are 21 T cell receptor beta chains from one specimen sequenced in a study of Ad26.COV2.S vaccination and SARS-CoV-2 variants. Repertoires were generated with immunoSEQ multiplex PCR, while TCRdb's copy carries only in-frame clones and drops some. The data show almost 400,000 clones, over 75% seen once. Documented treatment: around 19 received Ad26.COV2.S at low or high dose, single or two shots; 5 received placebo; per-sample allocation not given. Collection of samples fell on day 63 after the first vaccine or placebo injection. The sample in question was peripheral blood, obtained in a trial of Ad26.COV2.S vaccine versus placebo. The receptors were gathered from a person between 18 and 60 years old who received the Ad26.COV2.S COVID-19 vaccine or a placebo.

V and J are TRBV9 and TRBJ2-2; D is possibly TRBD1 (6 bases). Deletions cut 4 bases from V and 4 bases from J, with 14 bases between. The CDR3 contains 15 residues. Germline lookup yields CDR1 SGDLS and CDR2 YYNGEE. Here the CDR3 reads CASSPTGTTTGELFF. CDR3 bases: TGTGCCAGCAGCCCGACCGGGACAACCACCGGGGAGCTGTTTTTT.

This clone was counted a few times. This chain connects TRBV7-3 to TRBJ2-7; no clear D gene. The V and J ends lost 4 bases and 5 bases respectively, with 12 bases between them. The CDR3 has 13 residues. In germline, CDR1 is SGHTA, CDR2 FQGTGA. The CDR3 reads CASSSGPLNEQYF. DNA of the CDR3: TGTGCCAGCAGCTCCGGACCGCTAAACGAGCAGTACTTC. Using reference TRBV7-3 and TRBJ2-7 for the parts outside the CDR3, the full variable domain is GAGVSQTPSNKVTEKGKYVELRCDPISGHTALYWYRQSLGQGPEFLIYFQGTGAADDSGLPNDRFFAVRPEGSVSTLKIQRTERGDSAVYLCASSSGPLNEQYFGPGTRLTVT.

J is TRBJ1-5 and V is TRBV7-2; D remains ambiguous. Germline-derived CDR1 and CDR2 are SGHTA and FQGNSA. The CDR3 covers 13 residues. Trimming took 5 bases from V and 7 from J, leaving 12 bases between them. The chain's CDR3 is CASSGAGEQPQHF. The CDR3 coding sequence is TGTGCCAGCAGCGGCGCCGGGGAGCAGCCCCAGCATTTT.

The chain is built from TRBV4-1 and TRBJ1-1, with 10 nucleotides matching TRBD1. CDR3 length equals 16 residues. V shed 0 bases, J shed 4 bases, and the junction held 5 bases outside the gene matches. Germline CDR1 reads MGHRA; CDR2 reads YSYEKL. The CDR3 DNA is TGCGCCAGCAGCCAAGATTGGACAGGGGGATCCACTGAAGCTTTCTTT. Amino acid sequence: CASSQDWTGGSTEAFF.

This chain joins TRBV18 and TRBJ2-2, with 8 bases fitting TRBD1. This CDR3 is 19 amino acids long. Germline V lookup: CDR1 KGHSH, CDR2 LQKENI. V trimming: 6 bases; J trimming: 0 bases; junction bases outside the gene matches: 15. CDR3 coding DNA: TGTGCCAGCTCCTTTATGGGACAGGCGTTAAGTGCGAACACCGGGGAGCTGTTTTTT. Its translation: CASSFMGQALSANTGELFF.

The rearrangement uses TRBV5-1 and TRBJ1-1; D is perhaps TRBD1 (6 bases). The germline V gene encodes CDR1 SGHRS and CDR2 YFSETQ. This CDR3 is built from 12 residues. V was pared by 1 base and J by 5 bases, with 6 bases between. CDR3 coding DNA: TGCGCCAGCAGCTTGAGGGGGACTGAAGCTTTCTTT. Protein sequence: CASSLRGTEAFF.

The J gene is TRBJ2-3, the V gene TRBV5-4; no clear D gene. This CDR3 region has 16 residues. Germline CDR1 and CDR2: SGHNT and YYREEE (reference sequence). The V and J ends lost 3 bases and 0 bases respectively, with 14 bases between them. The CDR3 sequence is CASSSGEWGSTDTQYF. The DNA for the CDR3 is TGTGCCAGCAGCTCCGGAGAATGGGGAAGCACAGATACGCAGTATTTT.

V is TRBV2 and J is TRBJ2-1; D is possibly TRBD2 (5 bases). The CDR3 totals 15 residues. Looked up from germline, CDR1 is SNHLY and CDR2 is FYNNEI. Trimming removed 1 base from V and 5 bases from J, with 12 bases in between. CDR3 nucleotides: TGTGCCAGCAGTGAAGGCCCCGCGGAGGACAATGAGCAGTTCTTC. It is translated as CASSEGPAEDNEQFF.

The chain employs TRBV2 and TRBJ1-1; tentatively, D is TRBD1 (6 bases). V was clipped by 3 bases and J by 1 base, with 12 bases between them. CDR1 is SNHLY and CDR2 is FYNNEI in the germline V gene. The CDR3 covers 15 residues. The CDR3 bases are TGTGCCAGCAGTGACCCAGGACAGAGGAACACTGAAGCTTTCTTT. Protein: CASSDPGQRNTEAFF.

The V call is TRBV19, the J call TRBJ1-3, with a possible D match to TRBD1 (5 bases). V dropped 5 bases and J dropped 1 base, with 15 bases sitting between them. The CDR3 extends over 16 amino acids. From germline, CDR1 is LNHDA and CDR2 SQIVND (reference sequence). The CDR3 DNA is TGTGCCAGTAGTGATCCCGGGACGGTATCTGGAAACACCATATATTTT. Translating it yields CASSDPGTVSGNTIYF.

The V and J genes are TRBV5-4 and TRBJ2-3; 13 bases fit TRBD2. This CDR3 contains 17 residues. Losses at the gene ends were 4 bases for V and 0 bases for J; bases not matched to a gene: 5. Germline V gives CDR1 SGHNT, CDR2 YYREEE (reference sequence). This chain's CDR3 is CASSKETSGGSTDTQYF. DNA of the CDR3: TGTGCCAGCAGCAAAGAGACTAGCGGGGGGAGCACAGATACGCAGTATTTT.

The rearrangement links TRBV5-4 to TRBJ1-5, with a possible D match to TRBD1 (6 bases). Per the germline V gene, CDR1 is SGHNT and CDR2 is YYREEE (reference sequence). The CDR3 runs to 15 residues. The V gene lost 4 bases and the J gene lost 0 bases, with 11 bases spanning the gap. The chain's CDR3 is CASSQGGFSNQPQHF. The DNA for the CDR3 is TGTGCCAGCAGCCAAGGGGGTTTTAGCAATCAGCCCCAGCATTTT.

The rearrangement joins TRBV7-2 to TRBJ2-1; 9 nucleotides agree with TRBD2. Unmatched junction bases numbered 5, after V lost 1 base and J lost 4 bases. This CDR3 region has 16 residues. Germline lookup yields CDR1 SGHTA and CDR2 FQGNSA. The CDR3 sequence is CASSLGSLAGYNEQFF. CDR3 sequence (DNA): TGTGCCAGCAGCTTAGGGTCCCTAGCGGGATACAATGAGCAGTTCTTC.

The chain recombines TRBV10-3 with TRBJ1-2; possibly TRBD1 for D (5 bases). V shed 6 bases and J shed 4 bases, with 9 bases lying between them. The germline gives CDR1 ENHRY, CDR2 SYGVKD. The CDR3 totals 12 residues. The CDR3 DNA is TGTGCCATCAGCCGGGACCCCTATGGCTACACCTTC. It is translated as CAISRDPYGYTF.

The V gene is TRBV7-3, the J gene TRBJ2-1; 12 bases map to TRBD2. The V and J ends lost 5 bases and 7 bases, in that order; junction bases with no gene match: 3. Germline V gene lookup returns CDR1 SGHTA and CDR2 FQGTGA. This CDR3 region has 14 residues. In DNA, the CDR3 is TGTGCCAGCAGCCCTGGACTAGCGGGAAATGAGCAGTTCTTC. Translation gives CASSPGLAGNEQFF.

This clone was recorded only once. This chain links TRBV15 with TRBJ2-3; perhaps TRBD2 as D (5 bases). The germline gives CDR1 LNHNV, CDR2 YYDKDF (reference sequence). There are 13 residues in the CDR3. The V end was cut by 5 bases, the J end by 0 bases, with 6 bases between. The CDR3 sequence: CATSRESTDTQYF. CDR3 coding DNA: TGTGCCACCAGCCGGGAAAGCACAGATACGCAGTATTTT. The variable domain in full, completed from reference TRBV15 and TRBJ2-3, reads DAMVIQNPRYQVTQFGKPVTLSCSQTLNHNVMYWYQQKSSQAPKLLFHYYDKDFNNEADTPDNFQSRRPNTSFCFLDIRSPGLGDTAMYLCATSRESTDTQYFGPGTRLTVL.

This chain links TRBV6-1 with TRBJ2-7; D is ambiguous. V lost 1 base and J 2 bases, leaving 27 bases between the germline ends. The CDR3 is made up of 20 amino acids. In germline, CDR1 is MNHNS, CDR2 SASEGT. CDR3 amino acids: CASSEGIFGRTNLSPYEQYF. The CDR3 DNA reads TGTGCCAGCAGTGAAGGAATATTCGGCAGGACCAATTTGTCCCCCTACGAGCAGTACTTC.

V is TRBV6-1 and J is TRBJ1-1; D uncertain. This CDR3 is built from 12 residues. V lost 2 bases and J 5 bases, leaving 6 bases between the germline ends. Germline V gene data show CDR1 as MNHNS and CDR2 as SASEGT. The CDR3 loop is CASSEWGTEAFF. As DNA, the CDR3 is TGTGCCAGCAGTGAATGGGGAACTGAAGCTTTCTTT.

This clone was seen once. The V gene is TRBV6-5, the J gene TRBJ1-5; D uncertain. Trimming removed 8 bases from V and 4 bases from J, with 12 bases in between. This CDR3 comprises 13 residues. Germline V gives CDR1 MNHEY, CDR2 SVGAGI. The CDR3 reads CASAEVNNQPQHF. In DNA, the CDR3 is TGTGCCAGCGCGGAGGTGAATAATCAGCCCCAGCATTTT.

V is TRBV28 and J is TRBJ2-7; TRBD1 might be the D (5 bases). This CDR3 is 14 amino acids long. Trimming stripped 6 bases from V and 7 bases from J, with 19 bases between. Germline V gene sequence: CDR1 MDHEN, CDR2 SYDVKM. CDR3: CASSFGQIQTEQYF. CDR3 sequence (DNA): TGTGCCAGCAGCTTTGGACAAATTCAAACTGAGCAGTACTTC. The complete variable domain, with remaining parts taken from reference TRBV28 and TRBJ2-7, reads DVKVTQSSRYLVKRTGEKVFLECVQDMDHENMFWYRQDPGLGLRLIYFSYDVKMKEKGDIPEGYSVSREKKERFSLILESASTNQTSMYLCASSFGQIQTEQYFGPGTRLTVT.

The CDR3, as DNA: TGCGCCAGCAGCTTCTCAGGGATCGGAGAGACCCAGTACTTC. Its translation is CASSFSGIGETQYF. This sequence joins TRBV5-1 and TRBJ2-5; D is possibly TRBD1 (5 bases). This CDR3 comprises 14 residues. Germline V lookup: CDR1 SGHRS, CDR2 YFSETQ. The V end lost 2 bases, the J end lost 4 bases, and 12 bases lay between the germline ends.